This T cell receptor (beta chain) was obtained from a study of cytomegalovirus exposure and HLA in healthy donors. With 60 Vbeta and 13 Jbeta primers, the PCR was carried out. Clones were read by immunoSEQ multiplex PCR, and TCRdb kept only the in-frame ones, dropping some. The sample consists of about 120,000 clones, about 76% of them appearing once. This sequence was found in a woman between 40 and 50 years old in good health and CMV-seronegative. The sequenced sample consisted of PBMCs.

The CDR3 sequence is CASGHYEQYF. The CDR3 DNA reads as TGTGCCAGCGGGCACTACGAGCAGTACTTC. The genes are TRBV6-1 and TRBJ2-7; no definite D call. Germline values: CDR1 MNHNS, CDR2 SASEGT. Trimming pared 8 bases from V and 3 bases from J, leaving 5 bases between. The CDR3 consists of 10 residues.